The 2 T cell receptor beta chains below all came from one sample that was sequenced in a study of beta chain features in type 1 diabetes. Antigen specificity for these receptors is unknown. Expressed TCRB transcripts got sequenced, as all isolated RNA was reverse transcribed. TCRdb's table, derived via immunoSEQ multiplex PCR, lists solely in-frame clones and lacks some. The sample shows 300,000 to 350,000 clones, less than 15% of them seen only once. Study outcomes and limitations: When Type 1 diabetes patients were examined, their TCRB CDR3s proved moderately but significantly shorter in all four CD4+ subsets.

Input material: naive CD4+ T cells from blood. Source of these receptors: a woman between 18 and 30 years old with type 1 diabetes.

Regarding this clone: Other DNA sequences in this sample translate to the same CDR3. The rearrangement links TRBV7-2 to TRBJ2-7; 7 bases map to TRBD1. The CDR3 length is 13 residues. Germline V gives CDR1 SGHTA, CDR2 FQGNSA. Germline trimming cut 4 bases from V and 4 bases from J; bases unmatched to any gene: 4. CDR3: CASSSRTGYEQYV. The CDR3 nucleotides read TGTGCCAGCAGCTCCCGGACAGGATACGAGCAGTACGTC.

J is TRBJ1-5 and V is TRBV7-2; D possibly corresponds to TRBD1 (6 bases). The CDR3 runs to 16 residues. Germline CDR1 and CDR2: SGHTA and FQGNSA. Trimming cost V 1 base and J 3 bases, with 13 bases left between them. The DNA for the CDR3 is TGTGCCAGCAGCTTAGGGGCCGGGACACCCAATCAGCCCCAGCATTTT. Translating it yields CASSLGAGTPNQPQHF.